These 9 T cell receptor beta chains came from one sample sequenced in a study of CD8+CD57+ T cells in acquired aplastic anemia. Patients sequenced had flow cytometry evidence of CD8+CD57+ cell expansion. TCR beta VDJ and CDR3 profiles were obtained from a genomic DNA template. One entry per CDR3 protein results from TCRdb running MiXCR on the reads. The top ten clones hold 0.8% to 0.85% of a sample with around 500,000 distinct CDR3 sequences, over 25% of them seen once. The material sequenced was sorted CD4+, CD8+, or CD8+CD57+ T cells (not recorded which) from PBMCs. The receptors shown here come from a human donor with aplastic anemia.

As to this clonotype: The missing conserved phenylalanine or tryptophan at the end of this CDR3 makes a read error likely. The chain carries TRBV20-1 and TRBJ2-1, with 7 positions matching TRBD1. Germline V gives CDR1 DFQATT, CDR2 SNEGSKA (reference sequence). The CDR3 is 14 amino acids. Trimming cost V 3 bases and J 4 bases; bases outside gene matches: 6. CDR3 sequence reads: CSASRDSYYNEQFS. The CDR3 nucleotides read TGCAGTGCTAGTAGGGACAGCTATTACAATGAGCAGTTCTCC.

This clonotype was seen only a few times. V is TRBV19 and J is TRBJ1-1; no clear D. The germline V gene has CDR1 LNHDA and CDR2 SQIVND (reference sequence). The CDR3 loop spans 14 amino acids. V was pared by 3 bases and J by 2 bases, with 10 bases between. The DNA of the CDR3 is TGTGCCAGTAGTATGACTAGAGTTAACACTGAAGCTTTCTTT. Residues: CASSMTRVNTEAFF.

The chain is built from TRBV10-3 and TRBJ1-2; 7 nucleotides align to TRBD1. J was trimmed by 7 bases and V by 4 bases; bases with no gene match: 15. CDR3 length: 16 residues. Germline CDR1 and CDR2: ENHRY and SYGVKD. In nucleotides, the CDR3 is TGTGCCATCAGTGGCGGGGGACAGCATCCTCCGGTTGGCTACACCTTC. Translating it yields CAISGGGQHPPVGYTF.

The chain uses TRBV10-3 and TRBJ1-5; D might be TRBD1 (5 bases). The CDR3 consists of 15 residues. The V gene lost 10 bases and the J gene lost 0 bases, with 16 bases spanning the gap. The germline V gene encodes CDR1 ENHRY and CDR2 SYGVKD. The CDR3 coding sequence is TGTGCCAGCAGCGTGACAGCGATTAGCAATCAGCCCCAGCATTTT. This sequence encodes CASSVTAISNQPQHF.

The table lists this clonotype with a few counts. The gene calls are TRBV9 and TRBJ1-1; maybe TRBD1 (6 bases). The germline CDR1 and CDR2 sequences are SGDLS and YYNGEE. There are 17 residues in the CDR3. Trimming left V 9 bases short and J 5 bases short, with 29 bases between. As DNA, the CDR3 is TGTGCCACCTCCCCGGTCGACAGGCCGAGGATGGGAACTGAAGCTTTCTTT. Its protein is CATSPVDRPRMGTEAFF. The variable domain in full, with the rest retrieved from reference TRBV9 and TRBJ1-1, is DSGVTQTPKHLITATGQRVTLRCSPRSGDLSVYWYQQSLDQGLQFLIQYYNGEERAKGNILERFSAQQFPDLHSELNLSSLELGDSALYFCATSPVDRPRMGTEAFFGQGTRLTVV.

This clonotype was counted a few times. This sequence joins TRBV6-1 and TRBJ1-6; D unclear. The CDR3 totals 14 residues. The V end was cut by 6 bases, the J end by 6 bases, with 12 bases between. Germline V gene lookup returns CDR1 MNHNS and CDR2 SASEGT. The CDR3 DNA is TGTGCCAGCAGAAACCGGGAGAGTAATTCACCCCTCCACTTT. This codes for CASRNRESNSPLHF.

The chain recombines TRBV10-2 with TRBJ2-5, with 8 bases that match TRBD1. Germline CDR1 is WSHSY and CDR2 is SAAADI. The CDR3 covers 13 residues. The V and J ends lost 10 bases and 5 bases, in that order; junction bases with no gene match: 9. Written as DNA, the CDR3 is TGCGCCACCCAGACAGGGGACGGCGAGACCCAGTACTTC. Amino acids: CATQTGDGETQYF.

This chain links TRBV2 with TRBJ2-6; 9 nucleotides align to TRBD1. This CDR3 region has 15 residues. V lost 11 bases and J lost 0; bases outside the gene matches: 5. Per the germline V gene, CDR1 is SNHLY and CDR2 is FYNNEI. The CDR3 DNA reads as TGTGCCGGTCGGACAGGGGACTCTGGGGCCAACGTCCTGACTTTC. Protein: CAGRTGDSGANVLTF.

The chain carries TRBV24-1 and TRBJ2-3, with 8 bases lining up with TRBD2. CDR3 size: 13 residues. Germline trimming cut 12 bases from V and 0 bases from J; bases unmatched to any gene: 4. CDR1 and CDR2 from the germline V gene are KGHDR and SFDVKD. The CDR3 region is CAAGGTSTDTQYF. The CDR3 DNA sequence: TGTGCCGCGGGGGGCACAAGCACAGATACGCAGTATTTT.